This TCR beta chain was retrieved from a study of a mutant IDH1 vaccine in newly diagnosed glioma. Overall study context: Sex among treated patients split about 62% male, approximately 38% female; mean age was around 40 years. Before enrollment, patients got radiotherapy alone, temozolomide alone, or mostly the combination.

Data came from immunoSEQ multiplex PCR; TCRdb stores just in-frame clones and leaves some out. Among 70,000 or so clones listed, around 80% were seen once. Time point described: baseline, week 1 (first vaccination visit). Treatment: pre-vaccination baseline after standard-of-care therapy. Trimming took off 5 bases at V and 0 bases at J, with 11 bases between the two ends. Germline lookup yields CDR1 SEHNR and CDR2 FQNEAQ (reference sequence). This CDR3 is 15 amino acids long. This TCR came from a woman aged 18-30 years with glioma. Some clones in this sample may be carry-over from other donors' samples. The material was peripheral blood mononuclear cells (PBMCs), obtained from a glioma patient treated with radiotherapy, temozolomide or both. J is TRBJ1-3 and V is TRBV7-9, with a tentative D call TRBD1 (6 bases). This chain's CDR3 is CASSPRGVSGNTIYF. CDR3 DNA: TGTGCCAGCAGCCCCAGGGGAGTCTCTGGAAACACCATATATTTT.